This T cell receptor beta chain comes out of a study of blood T cell repertoires in COVID-19. Whole-study context: Both acute and convalescent COVID-19 samples were obtained from the United States, Italy and Spain.

Per the germline V gene, CDR1 is SEHNR and CDR2 is FQNEAQ (reference sequence). Trimming left V 3 bases short and J 7 bases short, with 12 bases between. The CDR3 extends over 14 amino acids. Profiling relied on immunoSEQ multiplex PCR, and the TCRdb table lists in-frame clones only, not all of them. In the table there are 210,000 or so clones, roughly 80% of which are singletons. This clone was picked up one time. The sequence came from a woman of 80 years or more with acute or convalescent COVID-19. The chain has TRBV7-9 and TRBJ1-4; D may be TRBD1 (5 bases). Input material: peripheral blood. The CDR3 is CASSFGRDLEKLFF. The CDR3 nucleotides read TGTGCCAGCAGCTTCGGGAGGGACCTTGAAAAACTGTTTTTT.